The 24 T cell receptor beta chains below all came from one sample that was sequenced in a study of CD8+CD57+ T cells in acquired aplastic anemia. TCR beta VDJ and CDR3 profiling used genomic DNA as template. TCRdb re-called the reads with MiXCR, one entry per CDR3 protein. This repertoire shows about 180,000 distinct CDR3 sequences, approximately 45% found once; its top ten account for under 3.5%. The material sequenced was sorted CD4+, CD8+, or CD8+CD57+ T cells (not recorded which) from PBMCs. Receptor source: a human donor in good health.

To note about this clonotype: The junction does not match germline at one end; this may be a read error. This rearrangement joins TRBV11-2 to TRBJ2-1; unclear D gene. The length of the CDR3 is 15 residues. Germline V lookup: CDR1 SGHAT, CDR2 FQNNGV. CDR3 bases: TGTGCCGGCAGCCTCCCCCCCTTAAGTTTCAATGAGCAGTTCTTC. Amino acid sequence: CAGSLPPLSFNEQFF.

This clonotype was seen ten or more times. CDR3 residues: CASSFGRQGVRLVPYEQYF. The CDR3 DNA is TGTGCCAGCAGCTTCGGCCGACAGGGGGTAAGATTAGTCCCCTACGAGCAGTACTTC. J is TRBJ2-7 and V is TRBV11-2; 9 nucleotides agree with TRBD1. Germline V gene lookup returns CDR1 SGHAT and CDR2 FQNNGV. After removal of 3 bases from V and 2 bases from J, the junction contained 17 bases not matched to a gene. The CDR3 runs to 19 residues.

A note on this clonotype: The CDR3 ends on some other residue instead of the conserved phenylalanine or tryptophan, so this is likely a read error. The CDR3 reads CASRTVTTNEKLFL. CDR3 DNA: TGTGCCAGCAGAACTGTTACAACTAATGAAAAACTGTTTCTT. V usage is TRBV2 and J usage is TRBJ1-4; unclear D gene. The V end was cut by 6 bases, the J end by 0 bases, with 8 bases between. The germline V gene encodes CDR1 SNHLY and CDR2 FYNNEI. The CDR3 loop spans 14 amino acids.

This clonotype was seen a few times. The gene calls are TRBV9 and TRBJ2-2; D gene uncertain. CDR3 length: 12 residues. Germline assignment: CDR1 SGDLS and CDR2 YYNGEE. V lost 2 bases, J lost 3 bases, and 2 bases lay in between. CDR3 bases: TGTGCCAGCAGCGTCGACACCGGGGAGCTGTTTTTT. Translation gives CASSVDTGELFF.

This clonotype was seen at least ten times. The rearrangement links TRBV6-2 or TRBV6-3 to TRBJ2-5; D may correspond to TRBD1 or TRBD2 (5 bases each). The CDR3 consists of 13 residues. Germline CDR1 reads MNHEY; CDR2 reads SVGEGT. The CDR3 DNA follows: TGTGCTAAGGGAGACAGCAATCAAGAGACCCAGTACTTC. Translation: CAKGDSNQETQYF.

This chain joins TRBV5-4 and TRBJ2-6, with no clear D. Germline V gene sequence: CDR1 SGHNT, CDR2 YYREEE (reference sequence). V lost 2 bases and J lost 0, with 12 bases in between. The CDR3 length is 17 residues. In nucleotides, the CDR3 is TGTGCCAGCAGCTTAAGGTCGCGAGGCTCTGGGGCCAACGTCCTGACTTTC. Translating gives CASSLRSRGSGANVLTF. Full variable domain (missing parts from reference TRBV5-4 and TRBJ2-6): ETGVTQSPTHLIKTRGQQVTLRCSSQSGHNTVSWYQQALGQGPQFIFQYYREEENGRGNFPPRFSGLQFPNYSSELNVNALELDDSALYLCASSLRSRGSGANVLTFGAGSRLTVL.

In this sample, this clonotype turned up many times. The rearrangement links TRBV5-6 to TRBJ2-7; TRBD2 is a possible D gene (6 bases). Trimming shortened V by 6 bases and J by 7 bases, and 29 bases separated the two germline ends. This CDR3 region has 17 residues. CDR1 is SGHDT, CDR2 YYEEEE, per germline. The CDR3 is CASTLRLSGSSRGEQYF. CDR3 coding DNA: TGTGCCAGCACCCTAAGGCTTAGCGGCTCCTCACGGGGGGAGCAGTACTTC.

The chain joins TRBV29-1 to TRBJ1-5; D perhaps matches TRBD1 (5 bases). V was pared by 4 bases and J by 2 bases, with 9 bases between. The CDR3 has 13 amino acids. Germline-derived CDR1 and CDR2 are SQVTM and ANQGSEA. The CDR3 sequence: CSVVQGGNQPQHF. CDR3 nucleotide sequence: TGCAGCGTTGTCCAGGGAGGCAATCAGCCCCAGCATTTT.

V and J are TRBV10-1 and TRBJ2-5; TRBD2 is a possible D gene (5 bases). The germline V and J ends were trimmed by 0 bases and 1 base, with 6 bases remaining between them. The CDR3 is made up of 14 amino acids. Germline V lookup: CDR1 WNHNN, CDR2 SYGVQD (reference sequence). CDR3 residues: CASSESGSQETQYF. The CDR3 region has the DNA TGCGCCAGCAGTGAGTCGGGGAGCCAAGAGACCCAGTACTTC.

The chain couples TRBV24-1 to TRBJ1-2; 10 bases line up with TRBD1. V gave up 9 bases and J gave up 3 bases; unmatched junction bases: 12. Germline values: CDR1 KGHDR, CDR2 SFDVKD. The CDR3 extends over 16 amino acids. DNA of the CDR3: TGTGCCACCGCCGGGACAGGGGCGAAGGACGACTATGGCTACACCTTC. Encoded protein: CATAGTGAKDDYGYTF.

V is TRBV7-9 and J is TRBJ2-7, with D perhaps given as TRBD1 or TRBD2 (5 bases each). Germline CDR1 reads SEHNR; CDR2 reads FQNEAQ (reference sequence). The CDR3 contains 14 residues. V lost 0 bases and J lost 5, with 11 bases in between. CDR3 loop: CASSLAGRGNEQYF. CDR3 nucleotides: TGTGCCAGCAGCTTAGCAGGTCGGGGCAACGAGCAGTACTTC.

As regards this clonotype: A much larger clone lies one base from this, so it may be a read error. The chain has TRBV24-1 and TRBJ1-2; D remains unclear. CDR1 is KGHDR, CDR2 SFDVKD, per germline. The CDR3 runs to 13 residues. V lost 4 bases and J lost 3, with 8 bases in between. The CDR3 here is CATSEKWDYGYTF. In nucleotides, the CDR3 is TGTGCCACCAGTGAAAAGTGGGACTATGGCTACACCTTC.

This chain joins TRBV11-1 and TRBJ2-7, with D maybe TRBD1 (5 bases). V lost 7 bases, J lost 4 bases, and 23 bases lay in between. Germline V gene lookup returns CDR1 SGHAT and CDR2 FQDESV (reference sequence). CDR3 size: 16 residues. The CDR3 sequence is CASTPNQGLGMYEQYF. In DNA, the CDR3 is TGTGCCAGCACACCCAATCAGGGTCTAGGGATGTACGAGCAGTACTTC.

This clonotype was counted at least ten times. The rearrangement joins TRBV5-1 to TRBJ2-7; 8 bases match TRBD1. This CDR3 region has 18 residues. Germline trimming cut 2 bases from V and 0 bases from J; bases unmatched to any gene: 13. Germline loops: CDR1 SGHRS, CDR2 YFSETQ. In DNA form, the CDR3 reads TGCGCCAGCAGCTTAAGACAGGGGACCAACCTATTCTCCTACGAGCAGTACTTC. Translating gives CASSLRQGTNLFSYEQYF.

A note on this clonotype: Since the CDR3 does not end with the conserved phenylalanine or tryptophan, this likely comes from a read error. V and J are TRBV24-1 and TRBJ2-7; 11 nucleotides line up with TRBD2. Germline CDR1 and CDR2: KGHDR and SFDVKD. The junction had 5 bases not matched to a gene; V was cut back by 4 bases and J by 4 bases. This CDR3 contains 15 residues. The CDR3, as DNA: TGTGCCACCAGTGAAACAACTAGCGGGAGTTACGAGCAGTACCTC. Its protein product is CATSETTSGSYEQYL.

A few counts support this clonotype. CDR3 DNA: TGTGCCAGCAGTTTTTTTCTGGACTCTGGAAACACCATATATTTT. Translated: CASSFFLDSGNTIYF. The chain combines TRBV12-3 or TRBV12-4 with TRBJ1-3; D remains ambiguous. V was clipped by 3 bases and J by 0 bases, with 9 bases between them. The CDR3 has 15 residues.

The table lists this clonotype with many counts. The chain uses TRBV20-1 and TRBJ2-2; D gene unclear. Germline CDR1 DFQATT, CDR2 SNEGSKA (reference sequence). Trimming took off 6 bases at V and 1 base at J, with 6 bases between the two ends. This CDR3 spans 12 amino acids. CDR3 residues: CSAPENTGELFF. CDR3 nucleotide sequence: TGCAGTGCCCCGGAGAACACCGGGGAGCTGTTTTTT.

The rearrangement links TRBV5-5 to TRBJ1-4, with D possibly matching TRBD1 (5 bases). The CDR3 is 20 residues long. The ends were cut back, 0 bases at V and 3 bases at J, with 24 bases in the middle. Germline loops: CDR1 SGHKS, CDR2 YYEKEE (reference sequence). DNA of the CDR3: TGTGCCAGCAGCTTGGCCGACGATTCGGGGCTCAAGAGGGCTAATGAAAAACTGTTTTTT. Translating gives CASSLADDSGLKRANEKLFF.

This clonotype was seen repeatedly, ten times or more. The chain uses TRBV7-9 and TRBJ2-1, with TRBD1 identical over 8 bases. Germline values: CDR1 SEHNR, CDR2 FQNEAQ (reference sequence). V shed 4 bases and J 8 bases; nucleotides not matched to a gene: 10. The CDR3 sequence is 15 residues long. The CDR3 protein is CASSWGQVGGDEQFF. In DNA, the CDR3 is TGTGCCAGCAGCTGGGGACAGGTGGGTGGTGATGAGCAGTTCTTC.

Regarding this clonotype: A much larger clone lies a single base off, so this may be a read error. The V gene is TRBV11-2, the J gene TRBJ2-7, with D perhaps matching TRBD1 (5 bases). The end of the DNA aligns better with TRBJ2-5, so the J call may be wrong. Germline values: CDR1 SGHAT, CDR2 FQNNGV. The length of the CDR3 is 17 residues. CDR3 sequence: CASSLGWGDSNLETQYF. In DNA, the CDR3 is TGTGCCAGCAGCTTAGGATGGGGCGACAGTAACCTAGAGACCCAGTACTTC.

This clonotype has a handful of counts. J is TRBJ2-3 and V is TRBV10-3; D uncertain. Germline V CDR1 and CDR2: ENHRY, SYGVKD. This CDR3 region has 14 residues. V was trimmed by 4 bases and J by 0 bases, leaving 8 bases between them. The CDR3 coding sequence is TGTGCCATCAGTGTGGAAAAGAGCACAGATACGCAGTATTTT. It translates to CAISVEKSTDTQYF.

The count of this clonotype is one. This could be a read error, since a much larger clone is one nucleotide away. V gene TRBV5-6 combines with J gene TRBJ2-1; 12 bases line up with TRBD1. Germline V gene sequence: CDR1 SGHDT, CDR2 YYEEEE. This CDR3 comprises 15 residues. The CDR3 protein is CDSSNRDRGRSEQFF. CDR3 bases: TGTGACAGCAGCAACCGGGACAGGGGGCGTAGTGAGCAGTTCTTC.

This clonotype was detected many times. This chain connects TRBV20-1 to TRBJ2-7; TRBD2 aligns across 10 bases. There are 14 residues in the CDR3. Per the germline V gene, CDR1 is DFQATT and CDR2 is SNEGSKA (reference sequence). After removal of 6 bases from V and 6 bases from J, the junction contained 11 bases not matched to a gene. The CDR3 nucleotides are TGCAGTGCCGTCCGGCTAGCGGGAGTGCTCGAGCAGTACTTC. It translates to CSAVRLAGVLEQYF.

As DNA, the CDR3 is TGTGCCATCAGTGTGAGTAGCGGGACAGGGGAACAAGAGACCCAGTACTTC. Translation gives CAISVSSGTGEQETQYF. The V call is TRBV10-3, the J call TRBJ2-5, with 10 positions matching TRBD1. The CDR3 runs to 17 residues. Germline CDR1 is ENHRY and CDR2 is SYGVKD. The trim removed 4 bases at V and 2 bases at J, leaving 10 bases unmatched.